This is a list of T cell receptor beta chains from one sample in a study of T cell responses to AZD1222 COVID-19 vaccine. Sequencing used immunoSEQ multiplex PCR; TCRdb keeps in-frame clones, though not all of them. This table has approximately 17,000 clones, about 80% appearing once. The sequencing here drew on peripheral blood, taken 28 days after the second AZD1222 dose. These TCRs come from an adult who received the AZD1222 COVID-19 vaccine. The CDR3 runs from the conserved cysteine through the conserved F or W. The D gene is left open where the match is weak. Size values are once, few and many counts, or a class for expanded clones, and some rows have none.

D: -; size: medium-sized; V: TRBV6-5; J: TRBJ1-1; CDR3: CASSSDLWNTEAFF; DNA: TGTGCCAGCAGTTCGGACCTCTGGAACACTGAAGCTTTCTTT
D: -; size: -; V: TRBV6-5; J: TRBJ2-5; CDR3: CASRAWGAEQETQYF; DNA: TGTGCCAGCAGGGCATGGGGGGCGGAACAAGAGACCCAGTACTTC
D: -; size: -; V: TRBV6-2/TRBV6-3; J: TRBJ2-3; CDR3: CASSPGDEDTDTQYF; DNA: TGTGCCAGCAGCCCCGGGGATGAGGACACAGATACGCAGTATTTT
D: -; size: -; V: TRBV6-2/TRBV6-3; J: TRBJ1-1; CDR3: CASSYSSSLAEAFF; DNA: TGTGCCAGCAGTTACTCGAGCTCGTTAGCTGAAGCTTTCTTT
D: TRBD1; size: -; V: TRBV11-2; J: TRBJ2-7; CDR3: CASSTIQGRDYEQYF; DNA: TGTGCCAGCAGCACAATACAGGGGAGAGACTACGAGCAGTACTTC
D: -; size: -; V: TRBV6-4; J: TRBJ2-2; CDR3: CASSDPNTGELFF; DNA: TGTGCCAGCAGTGACCCTAATACCGGGGAGCTGTTTTTT
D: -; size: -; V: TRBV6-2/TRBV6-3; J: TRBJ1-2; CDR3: CASSPGTMSGYTF; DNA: TGTGCCAGCAGCCCGGGCACCATGAGTGGCTACACCTTC
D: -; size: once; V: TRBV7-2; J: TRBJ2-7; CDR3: CASSFGATYEQYF; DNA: TGTGCCAGCAGCTTCGGCGCAACCTACGAGCAGTACTTC
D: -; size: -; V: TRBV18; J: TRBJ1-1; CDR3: CATLGPINTEAFF; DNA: TGTGCCACCCTCGGCCCTATAAACACTGAAGCTTTCTTT
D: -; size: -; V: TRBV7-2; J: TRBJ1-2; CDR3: CASSLAGGGQSSYGYTF; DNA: TGTGCCAGCAGCTTAGCGGGGGGTGGGCAGTCTTCCTATGGCTACACCTTC
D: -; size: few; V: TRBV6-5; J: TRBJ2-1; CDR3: CASRAPWGSYNEQFF; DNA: TGTGCCAGCAGGGCCCCCTGGGGTTCCTACAATGAGCAGTTCTTC
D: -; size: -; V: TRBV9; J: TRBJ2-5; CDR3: CASSPLTGDQETQYF; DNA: TGTGCCAGCAGCCCCCTGACAGGAGACCAAGAGACCCAGTACTTC
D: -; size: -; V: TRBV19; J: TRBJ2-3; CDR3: CASSMVHSDTQYF; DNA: TGTGCCAGTAGTATGGTCCACTCAGATACGCAGTATTTT
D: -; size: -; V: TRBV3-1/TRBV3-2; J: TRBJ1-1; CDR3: CASSQRGLAEAFF; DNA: TGTGCCAGCAGCCAACGGGGGCTAGCTGAAGCTTTCTTT
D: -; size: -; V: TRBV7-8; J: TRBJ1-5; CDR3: CASSLANSNQPQHF; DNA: TGTGCCAGCAGCTTAGCGAATAGCAATCAGCCCCAGCATTTT
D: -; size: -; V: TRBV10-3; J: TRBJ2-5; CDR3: CAISTGGELETQYF; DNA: TGTGCCATCAGTACAGGGGGGGAGTTGGAGACCCAGTACTTC
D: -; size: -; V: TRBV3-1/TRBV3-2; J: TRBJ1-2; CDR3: CASSQVARYGYTF; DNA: TGTGCCAGCAGCCAAGTCGCCAGATATGGCTACACCTTC
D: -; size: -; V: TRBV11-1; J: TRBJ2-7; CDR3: CASSFGTKDYEQYF; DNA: TGTGCCAGCAGCTTTGGGACCAAAGACTACGAGCAGTACTTC
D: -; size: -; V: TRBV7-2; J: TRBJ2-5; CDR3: CASMRGTQETQYF; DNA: TGTGCCAGCATGCGGGGAACACAAGAGACCCAGTACTTC
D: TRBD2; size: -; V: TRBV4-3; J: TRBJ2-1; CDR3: CASSQDRAGGLYNEQFF; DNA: TGCGCCAGCAGCCAAGATAGGGCGGGGGGCCTCTACAATGAGCAGTTCTTC
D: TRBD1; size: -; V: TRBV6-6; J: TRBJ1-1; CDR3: CASSTQGDTEAFF; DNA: TGTGCCAGCAGTACCCAGGGGGACACTGAAGCTTTCTTT
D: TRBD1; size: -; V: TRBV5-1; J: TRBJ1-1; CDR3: CASRDRTHTEAFF; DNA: TGCGCCAGCCGGGACAGGACTCACACTGAAGCTTTCTTT
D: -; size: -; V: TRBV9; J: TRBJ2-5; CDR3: CASSAWGQVQETQYF; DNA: TGTGCCAGCAGCGCCTGGGGGCAGGTCCAAGAGACCCAGTACTTC
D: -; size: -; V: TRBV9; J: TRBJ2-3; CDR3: CASSASYGGAVTDTQYF; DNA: TGTGCCAGCAGCGCCTCCTACGGCGGGGCGGTCACAGATACGCAGTATTTT
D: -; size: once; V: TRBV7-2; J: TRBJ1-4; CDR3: CASSSMRSEKLFF; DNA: TGTGCCAGCAGCTCTATGAGGAGTGAAAAACTGTTTTTT
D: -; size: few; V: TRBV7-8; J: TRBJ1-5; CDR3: CASSLSREGQPQHF; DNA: TGTGCCAGCAGCTTAAGCAGGGAGGGTCAGCCCCAGCATTTT
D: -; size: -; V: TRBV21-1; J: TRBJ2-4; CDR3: CASSKSGLAKNIQYF; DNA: TGTGCCAGCAGCAAATCTGGATTAGCCAAAAACATTCAGTACTTC
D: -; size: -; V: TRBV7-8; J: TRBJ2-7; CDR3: CASSRWSYEQYF; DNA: TGTGCCAGCAGCCGGTGGTCCTACGAGCAGTACTTC
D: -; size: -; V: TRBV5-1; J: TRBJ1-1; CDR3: CASSLTYRVNTEAFF; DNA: TGCGCCAGCAGCTTGACTTACAGGGTGAACACTGAAGCTTTCTTT
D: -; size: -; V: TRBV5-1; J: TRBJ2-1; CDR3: CASSFAANEQFF; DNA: TGCGCCAGCAGCTTTGCGGCGAATGAGCAGTTCTTC
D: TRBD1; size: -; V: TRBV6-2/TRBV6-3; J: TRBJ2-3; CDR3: CASSYARTGMFSTDTQYF; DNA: TGTGCCAGCAGTTACGCTCGGACAGGCATGTTCAGCACAGATACGCAGTATTTT
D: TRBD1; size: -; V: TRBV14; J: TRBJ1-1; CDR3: CASSHRQGWETEAFF; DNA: TGTGCCAGCAGCCATCGACAGGGGTGGGAGACTGAAGCTTTCTTT
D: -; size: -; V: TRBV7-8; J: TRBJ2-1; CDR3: CASSPRVNEQFF; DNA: TGTGCCAGCAGCCCGAGAGTGAATGAGCAGTTCTTC
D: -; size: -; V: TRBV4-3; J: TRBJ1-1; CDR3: CASSQDMRGRHNTEAFF; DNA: TGCGCCAGCAGCCAAGATATGCGGGGCAGGCACAACACTGAAGCTTTCTTT
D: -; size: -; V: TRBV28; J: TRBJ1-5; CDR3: CASSFISRANQPQHF; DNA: TGTGCCAGCAGTTTTATCTCCAGGGCTAATCAGCCCCAGCATTTT
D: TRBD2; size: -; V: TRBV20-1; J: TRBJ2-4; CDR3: CSASWTSGGPPAKNIQYF; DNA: TGCAGTGCTAGTTGGACTAGCGGGGGCCCCCCAGCCAAAAACATTCAGTACTTC
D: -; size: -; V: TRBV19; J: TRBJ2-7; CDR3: CASSISQGAQYF; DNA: TGTGCCAGTAGTATTAGTCAGGGCGCGCAGTACTTC
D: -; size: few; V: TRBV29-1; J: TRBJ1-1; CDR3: CSVEGEVMNTEAFF; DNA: TGCAGCGTTGAAGGGGAGGTGATGAACACTGAAGCTTTCTTT
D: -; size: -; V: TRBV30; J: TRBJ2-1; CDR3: CAWSSQGLNEQFF; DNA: TGTGCCTGGAGTAGCCAGGGGCTAAATGAGCAGTTCTTC
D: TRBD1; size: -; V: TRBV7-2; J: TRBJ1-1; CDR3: CASSWGTGGGTEAFF; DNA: TGTGCCAGCAGCTGGGGGACAGGGGGAGGGACTGAAGCTTTCTTT
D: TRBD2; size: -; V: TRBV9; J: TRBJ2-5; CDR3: CASSPNGRGGLETQYF; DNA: TGTGCCAGCAGCCCTAACGGGCGGGGGGGCCTTGAGACCCAGTACTTC
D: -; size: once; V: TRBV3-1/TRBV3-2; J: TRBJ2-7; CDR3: CASSQDHLGSGGQYF; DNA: TGTGCCAGCAGCCAAGATCACCTGGGAAGCGGAGGGCAGTACTTC